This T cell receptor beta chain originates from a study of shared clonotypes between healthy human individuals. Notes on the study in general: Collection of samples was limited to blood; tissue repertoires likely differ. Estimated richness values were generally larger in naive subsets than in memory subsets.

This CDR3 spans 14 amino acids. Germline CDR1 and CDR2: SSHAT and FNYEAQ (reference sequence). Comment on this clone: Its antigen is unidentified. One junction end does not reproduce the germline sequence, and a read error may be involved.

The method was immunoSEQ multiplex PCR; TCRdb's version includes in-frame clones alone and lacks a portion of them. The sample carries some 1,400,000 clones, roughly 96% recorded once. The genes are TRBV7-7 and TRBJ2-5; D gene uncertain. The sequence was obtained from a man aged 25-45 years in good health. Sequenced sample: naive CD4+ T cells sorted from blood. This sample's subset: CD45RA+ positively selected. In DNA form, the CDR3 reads TGTGCTAGCAGCTTAGGTCCAGGTGAAGAGACCCAGTACTTC. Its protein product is CASSLGPGEETQYF.